The clone carrying this TCR beta chain was detected only a few times. This record comes from a study of T cells in Graves' hyperthyroidism and ophthalmopathy. The CDR3 has 13 amino acids. Germline V gene lookup returns CDR1 SGHAT and CDR2 FQNNGV. With 5 bases removed from V and 7 bases from J, the gap between germline ends came to 14 bases. TCR beta CDR3 regions were amplified from RNA. The TCR CDR3 first-round RT-PCR relied on the HTBI primer set. TCRdb reanalysed the multiplex PCR reads using MiXCR and keeps one entry per CDR3 protein. The sample has about 400,000 distinct CDR3 sequences, around 14% seen once; the top ten hold 32%.

This rearrangement joins TRBV11-2 to TRBJ2-5; D ambiguous. Sequencing input: blood. This clonotype was sampled from a woman between 25 and 40 years old with Graves' hyperthyroidism. The CDR3 DNA reads TGTGCCAGCAGCCCAGGCTGGGTTGGGACCCAGTACTTC. As protein: CASSPGWVGTQYF. Full variable domain (rest looked up from reference TRBV11-2 and TRBJ2-5): EAGVAQSPRYKIIEKRQSVAFWCNPISGHATLYWYQQILGQGPKLLIQFQNNGVVDDSQLPKDRFSAERLKGVDSTLKIQPAKLEDSAVYLCASSPGWVGTQYFGPGTRLLVL.